The 30 T cell receptor beta chains given below trace back to one sample, sequenced in a study of identical twins (TCRdb year 2016). The method behind the library was 5' RACE. Sequencing used an Illumina HiSeq 2000. TCRdb reprocessing: public reads trimmed at Q25 with fastp, clones called with MiXCR, in-frame beta chains kept. Identical CDR3 proteins give one entry, which carries the most common genes and DNA. Within this sample are hundreds of thousands of distinct CDR3 sequences, with roughly an eighth of them counted one time only. The ten largest clones add up to around 1.5% of the sample. These records were also assigned to another study, of yellow fever vaccine responses in identical twins.

Material for sequencing was PBMCs. The receptors shown here come from a woman younger than 30 in good health.

The rearrangement links TRBV15 to TRBJ2-1, with TRBD2 identical over 12 bases. V lost 0 bases and J lost 7; bases outside the gene matches: 1. There are 15 residues in the CDR3. CDR1 LNHNV and CDR2 YYDKDF come from the germline V gene (reference sequence). CDR3 coding DNA: TGTGCCACCAGCAGAGAGACTAGCGGGGGTAATGAGCAGTTCTTC. Its protein is CATSRETSGGNEQFF.

The table lists this clonotype with many counts. CDR3 nucleotides: TGTGCCATCAGTGACCAGGACCCCGGGAGCGGGGAGCTGTTTTTT. It specifies CAISDQDPGSGELFF. The J gene is TRBJ2-2, the V gene TRBV10-3; a possible D gene is TRBD2 (6 bases). The CDR3 spans 15 residues. The V gene lost 3 bases and the J gene lost 7 bases, with 15 bases spanning the gap. CDR1 and CDR2 (germline): ENHRY, SYGVKD.

Note on this clonotype: The junction shows a germline mismatch at one end, possibly a read error. The gene calls are TRBV5-1 and TRBJ2-1, with TRBD2 as a possible D gene (5 bases). CDR1 and CDR2 from the germline V gene are SGHRS and YFSETQ. The CDR3 runs 14 residues. The CDR3 is CPSSLRAGYNEQFF. CDR3 sequence (DNA): TGCCCCAGCAGCTTGCGGGCGGGCTACAATGAGCAGTTCTTC.

The chain joins TRBV5-1 to TRBJ1-2; 7 bases map to TRBD1. CDR1 is SGHRS and CDR2 is YFSETQ in the germline V gene. V gave up 0 bases and J gave up 8 bases; unmatched junction bases: 7. The CDR3 totals 14 residues. Written as DNA, the CDR3 is TGCGCCAGCAGCTTGGCCCAGGGGGATGGCGGCTACACCTTC. Residues: CASSLAQGDGGYTF. The full variable domain, rest sourced from reference TRBV5-1 and TRBJ1-2, is KAGVTQTPRYLIKTRGQQVTLSCSPISGHRSVSWYQQTPGQGLQFLFEYFSETQRNKGNFPGRFSGRQFSNSRSEMNVSTLELGDSALYLCASSLAQGDGGYTFGSGTRLTVV.

This clonotype appeared many times. As DNA, the CDR3 is TGTGCCAGCAGCTCCCTGGGCACTGAAGCTTTCTTT. It encodes CASSSLGTEAFF. This sequence joins TRBV7-9 and TRBJ1-1, with D unresolved. CDR1 and CDR2 from the germline V gene are SEHNR and FQNEAQ (reference sequence). This CDR3 has 12 residues. Between the trimmed V and J ends, which lost 4 bases and 4 bases, there was a span of 7 bases. The complete variable domain, with remaining parts taken from reference TRBV7-9 and TRBJ1-1, reads DTGVSQNPRHKITKRGQNVTFRCDPISEHNRLYWYRQTLGQGPEFLTYFQNEAQLEKSRLLSDRFSAERPKGSFSTLEIQRTEQGDSAMYLCASSSLGTEAFFGQGTRLTVV.

In its sample, this clonotype was seen a few times. The chain employs TRBV20-1 and TRBJ1-1, with no clear D. This CDR3 spans 14 amino acids. V dropped 5 bases and J dropped 6 bases, with 19 bases sitting between them. Germline V gene data show CDR1 as DFQATT and CDR2 as SNEGSKA (reference sequence). The DNA for the CDR3 is TGCAGTGCTCCACACTCGGACCTCCCGGCTGAAGCTTTCTTT. It encodes CSAPHSDLPAEAFF.

This clonotype turned up a few times. This chain links TRBV12-3 or TRBV12-4 with TRBJ2-2, with no clear D. This CDR3 region has 12 residues. V was cut by 5 bases and J by 4 bases, with 5 bases left in between. The CDR3 spells CASSPVTGELFF. For the CDR3, the DNA is TGTGCCAGCAGTCCCGTCACCGGGGAGCTGTTTTTT.

The table lists this clonotype with a few counts. This sequence joins TRBV20-1 and TRBJ1-6; D is uncertain. CDR3 size: 12 residues. From germline, CDR1 is DFQATT and CDR2 SNEGSKA (reference sequence). V shed 3 bases and J shed 10 bases, with 10 bases lying between them. The CDR3 DNA reads as TGCAGTGCTAGGAACGGTCTGTCACCCCTCCACTTT. Amino acids: CSARNGLSPLHF.

This clonotype was observed a few times. The DNA for the CDR3 is TGTGCCAGCAGGAGGATAGCGGAAGAGACCCAGTACTTC. Translating gives CASRRIAEETQYF. This rearrangement joins TRBV2 to TRBJ2-5; TRBD2 is a possible D gene (6 bases). The V gene's germline CDR1 is SNHLY and CDR2 FYNNEI. CDR3 size: 13 residues. The V gene lost 6 bases and the J gene lost 3 bases, with 11 bases spanning the gap. The full variable domain, rest sourced from reference TRBV2 and TRBJ2-5, is EPEVTQTPSHQVTQMGQEVILRCVPISNHLYFYWYRQILGQKVEFLVSFYNNEISEKSEIFDDQFSVERPDGSNFTLKIRSTKLEDSAMYFCASRRIAEETQYFGPGTRLLVL.

There are a few counts of this clonotype. The rearrangement uses TRBV3-1 and TRBJ2-1, with 11 bases lining up with TRBD2. Germline V gene lookup returns CDR1 LGHDT and CDR2 YNNKEL (reference sequence). This CDR3 has 14 amino acids. Trimming took 0 bases from V and 9 from J; bases not matched to a gene: 1. Written as DNA, the CDR3 is TGTGCCAGCAGCCAAGAGGGACTAGCGGCTGAGCAGTTCTTC. Its translation is CASSQEGLAAEQFF.

At least ten counts were recorded for this clonotype. This rearrangement joins TRBV12-3 or TRBV12-4 to TRBJ2-4; TRBD1 matches at 7 bases. J was trimmed by 0 bases and V by 3 bases; bases with no gene match: 11. CDR3 size: 18 residues. CDR3 bases: TGTGCCAGCAGTTTGGCCCTTGAGGGGGCCTTAGCCAAAAACATTCAGTACTTC. As protein: CASSLALEGALAKNIQYF.

The chain combines TRBV5-6 with TRBJ2-2, with D perhaps matching TRBD1 (6 bases). Per germline, CDR1 SGHDT and CDR2 YYEEEE. V gave up 1 base and J gave up 3 bases, with 16 bases separating them. CDR3 length: 17 amino acids. CDR3 in amino acids: CASSLRSGQGYTGELFF. For the CDR3, the DNA is TGTGCCAGCAGCTTGAGGTCGGGTCAGGGGTACACCGGGGAGCTGTTTTTT.

The chain has TRBV19 and TRBJ2-7; D is undetermined. This CDR3 contains 10 residues. Germline-derived CDR1 and CDR2 are LNHDA and SQIVND (reference sequence). The CDR3 reads CAGGAYEQYV. The CDR3 coding sequence is TGTGCTGGCGGAGCCTACGAGCAGTACGTC.

CDR3 residues: CASSVRREGWNEQFF. The CDR3 DNA reads as TGTGCCAGCAGTGTGCGCCGGGAGGGTTGGAATGAGCAGTTCTTC. The gene calls are TRBV7-6 and TRBJ2-1; 8 bases fit TRBD2. CDR3 length: 15 amino acids. Trimming removed 6 bases from V and 7 bases from J; junction bases left unmatched: 11. Germline-derived CDR1 and CDR2 are SGHVS and FNYEAQ.

This rearrangement joins TRBV28 to TRBJ1-5, with D perhaps TRBD1 (5 bases). The V gene lost 3 bases and the J gene lost 3 bases, with 15 bases spanning the gap. This CDR3 has 16 amino acids. CDR1 and CDR2 from the germline V gene are MDHEN and SYDVKM. The DNA for the CDR3 is TGTGCCAGCAGTTTGGCGGGACGGGGAATCAATCAGCCCCAGCATTTT. Translating gives CASSLAGRGINQPQHF.

This clonotype was recorded at least ten times. V usage is TRBV10-3 and J usage is TRBJ2-1; D remains ambiguous. The CDR3 contains 14 residues. The V and J ends lost 0 bases and 4 bases respectively, with 7 bases between them. Per germline, CDR1 ENHRY and CDR2 SYGVKD. CDR3 coding DNA: TGTGCCATCAGTGAGTCTTTAGGGTACAATGAGCAGTTCTTC. Protein: CAISESLGYNEQFF.

This clonotype was recorded a few times. The V and J genes are TRBV28 and TRBJ2-1; 8 bases align to TRBD2. The CDR3 sequence is 13 residues long. The V gene's germline CDR1 is MDHEN and CDR2 SYDVKM. Trimming cost V 6 bases and J 7 bases; bases outside gene matches: 5. The CDR3, as DNA: TGTGCCAGCAGAAAACTAGCGGAGAATGAGCAGTTCTTC. The encoded protein is CASRKLAENEQFF.

This clonotype has only a few counts. The CDR3, as DNA: TGCGCCAGCAGCCAACTACCGCCGGAGAGCGATGAGCAGTTCTTC. The encoded protein is CASSQLPPESDEQFF. The V gene is TRBV5-1, the J gene TRBJ2-1; D unresolved. V was cut by 4 bases and J by 8 bases, with 19 bases left in between. The germline V gene encodes CDR1 SGHRS and CDR2 YFSETQ. This CDR3 is 15 amino acids long. The entire variable domain, with the rest obtained from reference TRBV5-1 and TRBJ2-1, is as follows: KAGVTQTPRYLIKTRGQQVTLSCSPISGHRSVSWYQQTPGQGLQFLFEYFSETQRNKGNFPGRFSGRQFSNSRSEMNVSTLELGDSALYLCASSQLPPESDEQFFGPGTRLTVL.

This clonotype was counted many times. This chain uses TRBV7-8 with TRBJ1-3; TRBD1 agrees at 9 bases. Trimming took 5 bases from V and 0 from J; bases not matched to a gene: 2. The CDR3 runs 15 residues. The germline V gene has CDR1 SGHVS and CDR2 FQNEAQ. Here the CDR3 DNA reads TGTGCCAGCAGCCGGACAGGGGACTCTGGAAACACCATATATTTT. It codes for CASSRTGDSGNTIYF.

This clonotype was detected many times. The gene calls are TRBV5-1 and TRBJ1-1; a weak D match, TRBD1 (5 bases). The ends were cut back, 4 bases at V and 1 base at J, with 11 bases in the middle. This CDR3 comprises 14 residues. Germline V CDR1 and CDR2: SGHRS, YFSETQ. CDR3 DNA sequence: TGCGCCAGCAGCCCCCCAGACAGGAACACTGAAGCTTTCTTT. Translating gives CASSPPDRNTEAFF.

In this sample, this clonotype turned up a few times. The chain employs TRBV5-1 and TRBJ2-1; the D gene is possibly TRBD2 (5 bases). CDR1 SGHRS and CDR2 YFSETQ come from the germline V gene. Trimming left V 0 bases short and J 8 bases short, with 15 bases between. This CDR3 has 15 residues. The CDR3 DNA reads as TGCGCCAGCAGCTTGGAAGTAGCCCCCGGGGATGAGCAGTTCTTC. Encoded protein: CASSLEVAPGDEQFF.

The V call is TRBV6-1, the J call TRBJ2-2, with a tentative D call TRBD1 (7 bases). Germline V gene lookup returns CDR1 MNHNS and CDR2 SASEGT. The CDR3 totals 16 residues. V was pared by 6 bases and J by 4 bases, with 18 bases between. The CDR3: CASREGAWRATGELFF. The CDR3 coding sequence is TGTGCCAGCAGAGAGGGGGCCTGGAGGGCCACCGGGGAGCTGTTTTTT.

This clonotype occurred a few times. CDR3: CATSRPRENEQFF. CDR3 nucleotide sequence: TGTGCCACCAGCAGGCCGCGGGAGAATGAGCAGTTCTTC. The chain employs TRBV15 and TRBJ2-1; the match to TRBD2 covers 7 bases. CDR3 size: 13 residues. V lost 3 bases to trimming and J lost 7 bases; unmatched junction nucleotides: 3. The V gene's germline CDR1 is LNHNV and CDR2 YYDKDF (reference sequence).

The chain uses TRBV27 and TRBJ2-2; 10 bases fit TRBD1. This CDR3 region has 14 residues. Unmatched junction bases numbered 3, after V lost 7 bases and J lost 4 bases. Germline V gives CDR1 MNHEY, CDR2 SMNVEV (reference sequence). The CDR3 DNA follows: TGTGCCAGCAAGGACAGGGGGAGCACCGGGGAGCTGTTTTTT. As protein: CASKDRGSTGELFF.

Notes on this clonotype: An end of the junction does not agree with germline; a read error may underlie this. V and J are TRBV12-3 or TRBV12-4 and TRBJ2-3; 12 nucleotides match TRBD2. CDR3 length equals 19 residues. The CDR3 DNA is TGTGCCATCAGTTTAGTGGGGACTAGCGGGTCAACTAGCACAGATACGCAGTATTTT. Protein product: CAISLVGTSGSTSTDTQYF.

This clonotype has only a few counts. The chain employs TRBV20-1 and TRBJ2-5; TRBD2 matches at 10 bases. Germline lookup yields CDR1 DFQATT and CDR2 SNEGSKA (reference sequence). The CDR3 contains 14 residues. Trimming at V came to 3 bases and at J to 7 bases, leaving 8 bases not matched to a gene. Here the CDR3 reads CSASLAGVVGTQYF. In DNA form, the CDR3 reads TGCAGTGCTAGCCTAGCGGGAGTCGTGGGGACCCAGTACTTC.

The rearrangement uses TRBV4-1 and TRBJ2-5; 14 bases match TRBD2. CDR1 and CDR2 (germline): MGHRA, YSYEKL. The CDR3 is made up of 15 amino acids. V was clipped by 7 bases and J by 4 bases; unmatched bases: 5. CDR3 residues: CASNRLAGGGETQYF. DNA for the CDR3: TGCGCCAGCAACAGACTAGCGGGAGGGGGAGAGACCCAGTACTTC.

The chain uses TRBV20-1 and TRBJ2-2, with 7 positions matching TRBD2. Germline CDR1 is DFQATT and CDR2 is SNEGSKA (reference sequence). V lost 1 base, J lost 1 base, and 3 bases stayed unmatched. CDR3 length: 15 amino acids. The DNA for the CDR3 is TGCAGTGCTAGAGTCGCTAGCGGGAACACCGGGGAGCTGTTTTTT. Its protein product is CSARVASGNTGELFF.

The chain recombines TRBV12-3 or TRBV12-4 with TRBJ2-3; the match to TRBD2 covers 8 bases. V trimming: 6 bases; J trimming: 1 base; junction bases outside the gene matches: 12. This CDR3 region has 17 residues. The CDR3 DNA sequence: TGTGCCAGCAGCCCCCAAGTTGGGCGGGAGGGCACAGATACGCAGTATTTT. Its translation is CASSPQVGREGTDTQYF.

In its sample, this clonotype was seen many times. The chain joins TRBV12-3 or TRBV12-4 to TRBJ2-3; the D is unclear. With 5 bases removed from V and 6 bases from J, the gap between germline ends came to 9 bases. The CDR3 is made up of 12 amino acids. The CDR3 nucleotides read TGTGCCAGCAGTCCCGTTGGGGATACGCAGTATTTT. Translated, it gives CASSPVGDTQYF.